This TCR beta chain was recorded in a study of T-cell memory formation after mild COVID-19. The germline V gene encodes CDR1 SGHTA and CDR2 FQGNSA. Trimming shortened V by 6 bases and J by 3 bases, and 19 bases separated the two germline ends. CDR3 length: 16 residues. This clonotype was counted many times. One entry per CDR3 protein, called by TCRdb with MiXCR from the 5' RACE reads. The sample lists about 130,000 distinct CDR3 sequences, 5% to 6.5% occurring once. The V and J genes are TRBV7-2 and TRBJ2-3, with a possible D match to TRBD2 (5 bases). The sample was PBMCs or a T cell subset sorted from them (not recorded which). The TCR was taken from an adult woman who had mild COVID-19 (a few samples of this study predate the infection). Cell type and time point are not known. Here the CDR3 reads CASRRVWGSGTDTQYF. CDR3 nucleotides: TGTGCCAGCAGGCGGGTCTGGGGTTCTGGGACAGATACGCAGTATTTT.